The clone carrying this T cell receptor beta chain has a single count. The data were taken from a study of T cell changes during pregnancy in multiple sclerosis. The V gene lost 0 bases and the J gene lost 2 bases, with 8 bases spanning the gap. The CDR3 runs 13 residues. The germline gives CDR1 GTSNPN, CDR2 SVGIG (reference sequence). Assay used: immunoSEQ multiplex PCR; TCRdb lists only in-frame clones, some missing. In the table there are some 100,000 clones, 94% of which are singletons. The material was peripheral blood, obtained before pregnancy. The chain employs TRBV30 and TRBJ2-7, with a possible D match to TRBD1 (5 bases). This sequence originates from a female donor with multiple sclerosis, enrolled in a pregnancy study. The CDR3: CAWSVQATYEQYF. The CDR3 nucleotides read TGTGCCTGGAGTGTACAGGCCACCTACGAGCAGTACTTC.